This T cell receptor beta chain derives from a study of blood T cell repertoires in COVID-19. Methods used by the authors: Amplification of reference gene primers was used by the study to estimate nucleated cell counts. The protocol was immunoSEQ multiplex PCR, while the TCRdb copy is restricted to in-frame clones and leaves out a portion. V and J calls plus clone size are reproduced from that table; the DNA served to infer D and trimming. The table lists around 23,000 clones, approximately 72% of them singletons. The material sequenced was peripheral blood. This receptor was taken from a woman aged 80 or over with acute or convalescent COVID-19.

The CDR3 DNA is TGTGCCAGCAGCCAAGAACCGGGACATTCATGCTATGGCTACACCTTC. It translates to CASSQEPGHSCYGYTF. This chain links TRBV3-1 (or the pseudogene TRBV3-2) with TRBJ1-2; maybe TRBD1 (6 bases). CDR3 length: 16 amino acids. The germline V and J ends were trimmed by 0 bases and 4 bases, with 15 bases remaining between them. The V gene's germline CDR1 is LGHDT and CDR2 YNNKEL (reference sequence).